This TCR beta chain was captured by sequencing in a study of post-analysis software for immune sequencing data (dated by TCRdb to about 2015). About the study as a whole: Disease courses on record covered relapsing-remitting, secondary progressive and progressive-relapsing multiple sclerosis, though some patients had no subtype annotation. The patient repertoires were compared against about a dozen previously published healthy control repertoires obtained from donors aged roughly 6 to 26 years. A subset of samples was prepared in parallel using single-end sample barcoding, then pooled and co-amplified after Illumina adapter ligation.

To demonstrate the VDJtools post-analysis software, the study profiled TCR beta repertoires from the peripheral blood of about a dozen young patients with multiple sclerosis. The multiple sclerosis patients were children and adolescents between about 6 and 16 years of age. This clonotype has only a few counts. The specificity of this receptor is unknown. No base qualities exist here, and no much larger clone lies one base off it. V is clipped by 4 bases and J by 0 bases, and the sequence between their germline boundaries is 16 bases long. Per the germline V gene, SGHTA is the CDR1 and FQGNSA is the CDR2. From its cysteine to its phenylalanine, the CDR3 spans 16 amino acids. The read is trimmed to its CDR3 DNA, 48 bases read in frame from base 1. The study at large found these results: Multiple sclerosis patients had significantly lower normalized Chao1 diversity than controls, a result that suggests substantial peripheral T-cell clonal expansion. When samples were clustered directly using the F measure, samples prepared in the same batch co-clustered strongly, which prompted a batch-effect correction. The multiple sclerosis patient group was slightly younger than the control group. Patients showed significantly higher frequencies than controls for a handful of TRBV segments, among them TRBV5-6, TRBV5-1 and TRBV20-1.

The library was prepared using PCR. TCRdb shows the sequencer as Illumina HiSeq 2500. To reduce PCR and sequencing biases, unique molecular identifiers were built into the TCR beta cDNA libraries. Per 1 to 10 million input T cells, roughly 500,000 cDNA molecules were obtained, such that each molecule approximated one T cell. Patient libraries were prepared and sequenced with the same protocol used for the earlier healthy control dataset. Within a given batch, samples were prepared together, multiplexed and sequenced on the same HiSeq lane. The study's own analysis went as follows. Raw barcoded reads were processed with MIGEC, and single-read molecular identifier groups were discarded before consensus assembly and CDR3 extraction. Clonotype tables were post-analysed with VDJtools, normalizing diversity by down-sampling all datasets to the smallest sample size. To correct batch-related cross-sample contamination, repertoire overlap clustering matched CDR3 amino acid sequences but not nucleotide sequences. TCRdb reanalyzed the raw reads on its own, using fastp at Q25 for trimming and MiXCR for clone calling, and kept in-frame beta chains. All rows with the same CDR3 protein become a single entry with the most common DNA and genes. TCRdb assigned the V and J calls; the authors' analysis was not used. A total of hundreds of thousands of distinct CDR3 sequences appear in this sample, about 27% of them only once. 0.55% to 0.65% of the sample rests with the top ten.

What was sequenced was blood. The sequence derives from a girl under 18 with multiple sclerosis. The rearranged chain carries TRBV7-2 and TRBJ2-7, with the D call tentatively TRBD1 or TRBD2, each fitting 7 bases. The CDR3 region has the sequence CASSSRGRGYSYEQYF. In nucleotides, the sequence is TGTGCCAGCAGCTCGAGGGGGCGGGGGTACTCCTACGAGCAGTACTTC.